The subject of this entry is one T cell receptor (beta chain). V dropped 6 bases and J dropped 0 bases, with 11 bases sitting between them. Germline assignment: CDR1 ENHRY and CDR2 SYGVKD. The CDR3 extends over 15 amino acids. The source of the sample is a study of blood T cell repertoires in COVID-19. Study summary: Samples of COVID-19 (acute and convalescent) were obtained from the United States, Italy and Spain.

The data were produced by immunoSEQ multiplex PCR, yet TCRdb's version contains in-frame clones alone and is incomplete. The sample holds 130,000 to 150,000 clones, around nine tenths seen once. The sequence came from a young woman with acute COVID-19. The sample was PBMCs or T cells enriched from blood (not recorded which). V is TRBV10-3 and J is TRBJ1-4; tentative D call: TRBD1 (5 bases). The CDR3 is CAISRQFATNEKLFF. The CDR3 DNA follows: TGTGCCATCAGCCGACAGTTTGCAACTAATGAAAAACTGTTTTTT.